This TCR beta chain was identified in a study of control samples from healthy donors and cancer patients. The CDR3 is 14 amino acids. V trimming: 8 bases; J trimming: 3 bases; junction bases outside the gene matches: 8. CDR1 and CDR2 (germline): GTSNPN, SVGIG (reference sequence). Profiled with immunoSEQ multiplex PCR; TCRdb holds only in-frame clones, not every one. This sample yields 100,000 to 150,000 clones, of which roughly 86% are seen a single time; about 3% belongs to the top ten. The J gene is TRBJ1-1, the V gene TRBV30; 11 bases map to TRBD1. The source is a man in his sixties in good health. Input material: blood. In DNA, the CDR3 is TGTGCCAGCGCGGGACAGGGGGTTTACACTGAAGCTTTCTTT. This translates into CASAGQGVYTEAFF.